This T cell receptor (beta chain) was captured in a study of shared clonotypes between healthy human individuals (dated by TCRdb to 2018 to 2021). Some background on the complete study: Two women and three men aged 18 to 49 years were included in the cohort. To increase sequencing depth and limit assay-specific biases, different laboratories used diverse techniques to prepare libraries and sequence TCR repertoires. Per donor, leukapheresis produced somewhere between about 0.94 and 10 billion PBMCs. To estimate repertoire size and how much clonotype sharing occurs between individuals, the study deeply sequenced the blood TCR repertoires of five or six healthy adults. For each donor, CD4 naive and CD4 memory were each run on three plates, CD8 naive on two plates, and CD8 memory on one plate.

Broad study findings and their caveats: Based on pairwise subsampling, the degree of clonotype sharing among donors was expected to be affected by sequencing depth. Incomplete sequencing was indicated by rarefaction of sorted-subset datasets, despite the large sequencing depth. Sharing across several donors was observed for 4.5% to 6.5% of naive CD4, about 4% of naive CD8, about 2.5% of memory CD4, and about 0.4% of memory CD8 clonotypes. Sampling was restricted to blood, and TCR repertoires in tissue are likely to differ from TCR repertoires in blood. Naive subsets generally had larger estimated clonotype richness than memory subsets did. Because the study included a small number of donors, the genetic and exposure-history diversity represented was limited. Compared with non-shared clonotypes, the clonotypes found in all four sorted-subset donors had higher generation probabilities.

CD8 naive samples were CD45RO-negative cells positively selected for CCR7, giving a CD45RA+CCR7+ population that excluded TemRA cells. The donors were healthy, HIV-negative adults who had no recently reported acute infections or vaccinations. Every donor was a Caucasian adult residing in Nashville, Tennessee, USA. After blood collection by leukapheresis, PBMCs were isolated using Ficoll-Histopaque density gradient centrifugation and then cryopreserved in the vapor phase of liquid nitrogen. Analytical flow cytometry was used to check the purity and quantity of each magnetically sorted T cell population. Genomic DNA was isolated from each sorted fraction and quantified by UV absorbance on a Nanodrop 2000c. TCR CDR3 regions were amplified from genomic DNA by multiplex PCR using the deep immunoSEQ assay. Extracted genomic DNA from each cell subset was distributed evenly across all wells of several immunoSEQ 96-well plates, and each plate was treated as a replicate. For sorted subsets, about 210 ng of genomic DNA, equivalent to 25,000 to 35,000 T cell genomes, went into each replicate PCR. The purified libraries were quantified using a Qubit 3.0 fluorometer, sized with a Bioanalyzer 2100, and then quantified again using the KAPA Library Quantification kit. Each immunoSEQ 96-well plate was sequenced on its own single-read 150-cycle Illumina NextSeq 550 flow cell. The original pipeline was this. Because the immunoSEQ output included only junctional sequences and no quality scores, the filtering could not be the same as the filtering used for full-length reads. Sequences were annotated with PyIR, a Python wrapper for IgBLAST v1.9, and V/J genes and CDR3 were assigned using IMGT germline references. Reads were filtered out if the reads had weak V/J assignments (E-value above 1e-6), no CDR3, stop codons, out-of-frame junctions, or ambiguous translated residues. A V3J clonotype was defined by an identical inferred V gene, J gene, and CDR3 amino acid sequence. Percentage overlap between repertoires was computed as shared unique clonotypes divided by the size of the smaller repertoire. RTK rarefaction, the Chao1 estimator, and Recon v2.1 estimates of unobserved clonotypes were used to assess repertoire richness. Generation probabilities were computed with OLGA for all TCRbeta clonotypes obtained by the gDNA method from several donors. TCRdb limited this immuneACCESS table to in-frame rearrangements with V and J called. A share of clones is missing; checked studies link under half to unresolved V genes, and the rest is unexplained. Clonal size and the V and J genes are those of that table, whereas D and trimming came from the DNA. This sample holds 750,000 to 1,000,000 clones; approximately 92% were observed only once. Jointly, the top ten make up less than 25% of the sample.

Details on this clone: The target of this receptor is not known. No much larger clonotype is one base removed from it; base qualities were not supplied.

This TCR came from a man younger than 40 in good health. The sequenced sample was naive CD8+ T cells sorted from blood. This specimen's cell subset or site label, interpreted: CD45RA+CCR7+.

The nucleotide sequence reads TGCGCCAGCAGCCAATCGTGGGACAGCCTCACTTACGAGCAGTACTTC. This yields the protein CASSQSWDSLTYEQYF. The sequence is built from TRBV4-3 and TRBJ2-7; 7 nucleotides in the junction match TRBD1. Germline trimming: 2 bases from V, 4 bases from J; junction bases outside gene matches: 11. CDR1 and CDR2 are drawn from the germline V gene: LGHNA, YSLEER. The CDR3 numbers 16 residues from cysteine through phenylalanine. Only the CDR3 DNA stays, 48 bases, in frame from base 1.